This T cell receptor beta chain derives from a study of T cell responses to AZD1222 COVID-19 vaccine. Overall study results and limits: Spike-specific TCR breadth rose after two AZD1222 doses, and depth rose as well. Repertoires were sampled only after the peak T cell response.

Clones were read by immunoSEQ multiplex PCR, and TCRdb kept only the in-frame ones, dropping some. The data contain about 120,000 clones, about 88% of them singletons. With 2 bases removed from V and 5 bases from J, the gap between germline ends came to 18 bases. Germline V CDR1 and CDR2: MNHNS, SASEGT. The CDR3 runs 16 residues. Worth noting for this clone: Its antigen is as yet unknown.

The chain recombines TRBV6-1 with TRBJ1-2; possible D gene TRBD1, 6 bases. The origin of this receptor is an adult who received the AZD1222 COVID-19 vaccine. The sample was peripheral blood, taken 28 days after the second AZD1222 dose. CDR3 bases: TGTGCCAGCAGTGAATTGGTTGGGGGCTTCGGTTATGGCTACACCTTC. Its translation: CASSELVGGFGYGYTF.